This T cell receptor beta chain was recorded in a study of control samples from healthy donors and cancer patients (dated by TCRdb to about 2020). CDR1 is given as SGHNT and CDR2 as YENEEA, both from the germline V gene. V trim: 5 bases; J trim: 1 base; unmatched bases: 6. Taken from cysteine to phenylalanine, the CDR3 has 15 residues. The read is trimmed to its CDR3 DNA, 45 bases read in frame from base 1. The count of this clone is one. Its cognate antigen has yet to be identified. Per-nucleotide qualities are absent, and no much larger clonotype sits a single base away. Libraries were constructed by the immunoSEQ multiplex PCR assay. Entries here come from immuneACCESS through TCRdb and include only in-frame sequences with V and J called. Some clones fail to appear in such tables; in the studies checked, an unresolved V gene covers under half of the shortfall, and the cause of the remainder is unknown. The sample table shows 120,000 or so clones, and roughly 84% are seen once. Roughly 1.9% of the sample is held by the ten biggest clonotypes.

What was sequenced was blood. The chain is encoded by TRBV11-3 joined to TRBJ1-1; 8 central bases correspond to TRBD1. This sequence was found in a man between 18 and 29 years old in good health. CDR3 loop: CASSPSGQANTEAFF. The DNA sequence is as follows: TGTGCCAGCAGCCCCTCGGGACAGGCGAACACTGAAGCTTTCTTT.